Below are 8 T cell receptor beta chains sequenced from a single sample in a study of T-cell memory formation after mild COVID-19. TCRdb re-analysed the 5' RACE reads in MiXCR, keeping a single row per CDR3 protein. The data contain 300,000 to 350,000 distinct CDR3 sequences, approximately 13% of them seen just once; the ten biggest clones take up about a fifth. The specimen was PBMCs or a T cell subset sorted from them (not recorded which). The receptor set was obtained from a man aged 18 to 29 who had mild COVID-19 (a few samples of this study predate the infection). Cell type and time point are not known.

The chain recombines TRBV3-1 with TRBJ2-7; TRBD2 might be the D (6 bases). CDR3 length: 14 residues. The V gene lost 3 bases and the J gene lost 3 bases, with 12 bases spanning the gap. Germline V CDR1 and CDR2: LGHDT, YNNKEL (reference sequence). The CDR3 here is CASSHRGNGYEQYF. In DNA, the CDR3 is TGTGCCAGCAGCCATCGGGGGAACGGCTACGAGCAGTACTTC.

There are many counts of this clonotype. V usage is TRBV12-3 or TRBV12-4 and J usage is TRBJ2-3, with D tentatively TRBD2 (5 bases). The CDR3 is 14 amino acids. The ends were cut back, 3 bases at V and 5 bases at J, with 12 bases in the middle. This chain's CDR3 is CASSFTYRGDTQYF. The DNA of the CDR3 is TGTGCCAGCAGTTTTACCTACCGGGGAGATACGCAGTATTTT.

The table lists this clonotype with a few counts. This may be a read error, as it is one base from a much larger clone. The rearrangement joins TRBV7-2 to TRBJ2-4; D might be TRBD1 (6 bases). The germline V gene has CDR1 SGHTA and CDR2 FQGNSA. The CDR3 is 14 amino acids. DNA of the CDR3: TGTGCCAGAAGCTTAGCCGCAGGGGTGGACATTCAGTACTTC. Its translation is CARSLAAGVDIQYF.

There are a few counts of this clonotype. V is TRBV5-1 and J is TRBJ2-7; D might be TRBD2 (6 bases). CDR3 length equals 19 residues. In germline, CDR1 is SGHRS, CDR2 YFSETQ. V gave up 3 bases and J gave up 6 bases, with 31 bases separating them. In nucleotides, the CDR3 is TGCGCCAGCAGCTCTCCCGGGGGTACTATAACAGGTTCAAATCGCGAGCAGTACTTC. Protein sequence: CASSSPGGTITGSNREQYF.

The CDR3 protein is CASSLVIGGGTGELFF. CDR3 sequence (DNA): TGTGCCAGCAGCTTAGTAATCGGGGGGGGCACCGGGGAGCTGTTTTTT. The chain combines TRBV11-2 with TRBJ2-2; 8 nucleotides line up with TRBD2. Trimming took 1 base from V and 4 from J; bases not matched to a gene: 5. The CDR3 is 16 amino acids. The germline V gene has CDR1 SGHAT and CDR2 FQNNGV.

The gene calls are TRBV12-3 or TRBV12-4 and TRBJ2-5; D unresolved. The CDR3 is 15 residues long. V was cut by 3 bases and J by 5 bases, with 16 bases left in between. The CDR3 reads CASSFVTDARETQYF. CDR3 coding DNA: TGTGCCAGCAGTTTTGTCACTGACGCGAGGGAGACCCAGTACTTC.

This chain uses TRBV20-1 with TRBJ1-6; possibly TRBD1 for D (5 bases). The CDR3 is made up of 15 amino acids. The germline gives CDR1 DFQATT, CDR2 SNEGSKA (reference sequence). V lost 1 base and J 2 bases, leaving 9 bases between the germline ends. The chain's CDR3 is CSARADRPYNSPLHF. The CDR3 DNA follows: TGCAGTGCTAGAGCCGACAGACCCTATAATTCACCCCTCCACTTT.

This clonotype was seen ten or more times. The V gene is TRBV5-4, the J gene TRBJ2-1, with D unclear. The V end was cut by 4 bases, the J end by 9 bases, with 11 bases between. The CDR3 totals 12 residues. In germline, CDR1 is SGHNT, CDR2 YYREEE (reference sequence). The CDR3 is CASSDENVEQFF. The CDR3 DNA reads as TGTGCCAGCAGCGACGAGAATGTTGAGCAGTTCTTC. The variable domain in full, completed from reference TRBV5-4 and TRBJ2-1, reads ETGVTQSPTHLIKTRGQQVTLRCSSQSGHNTVSWYQQALGQGPQFIFQYYREEENGRGNFPPRFSGLQFPNYSSELNVNALELDDSALYLCASSDENVEQFFGPGTRLTVL.